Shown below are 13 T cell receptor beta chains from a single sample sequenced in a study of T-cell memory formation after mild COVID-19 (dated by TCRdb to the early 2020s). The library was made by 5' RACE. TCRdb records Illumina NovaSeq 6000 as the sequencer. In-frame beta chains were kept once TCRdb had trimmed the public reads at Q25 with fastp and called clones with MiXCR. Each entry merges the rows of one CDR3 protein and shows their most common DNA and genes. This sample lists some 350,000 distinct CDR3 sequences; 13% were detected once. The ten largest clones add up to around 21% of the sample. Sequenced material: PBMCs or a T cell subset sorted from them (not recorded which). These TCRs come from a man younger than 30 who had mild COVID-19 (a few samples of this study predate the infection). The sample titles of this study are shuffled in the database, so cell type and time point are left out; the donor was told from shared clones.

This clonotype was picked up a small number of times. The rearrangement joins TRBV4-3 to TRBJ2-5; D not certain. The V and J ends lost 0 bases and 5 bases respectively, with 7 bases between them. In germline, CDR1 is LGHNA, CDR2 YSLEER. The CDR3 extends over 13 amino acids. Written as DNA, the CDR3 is TGCGCCAGCAGCCAAGAAAGTTGGGAGACCCAGTACTTC. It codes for CASSQESWETQYF.

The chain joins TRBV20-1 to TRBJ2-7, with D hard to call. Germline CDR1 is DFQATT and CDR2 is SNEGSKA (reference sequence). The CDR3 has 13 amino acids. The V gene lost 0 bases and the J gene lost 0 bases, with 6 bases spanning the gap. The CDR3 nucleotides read TGCAGTGCTAGAGACAGACGCTCCTACGAGCAGTACTTC. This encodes CSARDRRSYEQYF.

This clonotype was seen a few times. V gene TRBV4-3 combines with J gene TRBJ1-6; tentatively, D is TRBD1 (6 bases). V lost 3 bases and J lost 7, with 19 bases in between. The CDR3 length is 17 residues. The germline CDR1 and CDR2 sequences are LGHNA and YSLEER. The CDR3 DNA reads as TGCGCCAGCAGCCAGTCCTTACATAGGGGGGGGAATTCACCCCTCCACTTT. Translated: CASSQSLHRGGNSPLHF.

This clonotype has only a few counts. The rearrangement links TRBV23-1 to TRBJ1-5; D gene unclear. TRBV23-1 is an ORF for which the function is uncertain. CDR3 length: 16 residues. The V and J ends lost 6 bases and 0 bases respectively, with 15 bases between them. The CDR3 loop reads CASRNWATDSNQPQHF. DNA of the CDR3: TGCGCCAGCAGGAATTGGGCGACGGATAGCAATCAGCCCCAGCATTTT.

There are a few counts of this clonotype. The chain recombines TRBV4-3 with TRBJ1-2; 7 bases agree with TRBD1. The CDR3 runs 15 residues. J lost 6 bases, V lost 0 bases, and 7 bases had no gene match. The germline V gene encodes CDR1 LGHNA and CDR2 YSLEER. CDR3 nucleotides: TGCGCCAGCAGCCAAGAGAAGGGGGCAAGCCATGGCTACACCTTC. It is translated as CASSQEKGASHGYTF.

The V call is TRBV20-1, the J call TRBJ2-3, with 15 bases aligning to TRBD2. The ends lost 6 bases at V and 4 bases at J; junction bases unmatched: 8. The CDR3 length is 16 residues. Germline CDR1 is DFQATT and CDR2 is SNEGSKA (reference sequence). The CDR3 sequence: CSATGLAGGLADTQYF. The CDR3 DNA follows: TGCAGTGCCACAGGACTAGCGGGGGGGCTCGCAGATACGCAGTATTTT.

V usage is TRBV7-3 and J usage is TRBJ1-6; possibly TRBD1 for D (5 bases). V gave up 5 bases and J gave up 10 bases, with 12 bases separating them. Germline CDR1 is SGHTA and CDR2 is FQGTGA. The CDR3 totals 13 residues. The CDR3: CASSQGEGSPLHF. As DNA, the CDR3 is TGTGCCAGCAGCCAGGGAGAAGGCTCACCCCTCCACTTT.

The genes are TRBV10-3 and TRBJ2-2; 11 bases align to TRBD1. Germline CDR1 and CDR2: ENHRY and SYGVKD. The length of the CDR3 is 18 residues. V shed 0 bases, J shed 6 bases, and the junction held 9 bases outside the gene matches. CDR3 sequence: CAISESYPGQGASGELFF. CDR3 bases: TGTGCCATCAGTGAGTCCTACCCAGGACAGGGGGCCTCCGGGGAGCTGTTTTTT.

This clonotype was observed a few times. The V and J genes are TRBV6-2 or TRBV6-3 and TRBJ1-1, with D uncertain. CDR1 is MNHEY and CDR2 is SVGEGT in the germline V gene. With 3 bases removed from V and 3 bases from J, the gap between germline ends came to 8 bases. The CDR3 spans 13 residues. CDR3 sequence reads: CASSYRRDTEAFF. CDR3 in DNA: TGTGCCAGCAGTTATCGACGGGACACTGAAGCTTTCTTT.

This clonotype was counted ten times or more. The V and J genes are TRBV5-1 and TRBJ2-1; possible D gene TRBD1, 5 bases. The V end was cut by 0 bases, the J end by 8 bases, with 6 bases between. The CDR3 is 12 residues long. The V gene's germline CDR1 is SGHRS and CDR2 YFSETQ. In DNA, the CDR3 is TGCGCCAGCAGCTTGGAGGGGTATGAGCAGTTCTTC. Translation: CASSLEGYEQFF.

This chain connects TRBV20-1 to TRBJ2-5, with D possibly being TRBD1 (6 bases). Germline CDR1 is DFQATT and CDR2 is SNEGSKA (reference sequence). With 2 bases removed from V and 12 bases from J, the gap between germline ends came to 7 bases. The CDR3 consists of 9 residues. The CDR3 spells CSARNREYF. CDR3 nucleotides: TGCAGTGCTAGAAACAGGGAGTACTTC.

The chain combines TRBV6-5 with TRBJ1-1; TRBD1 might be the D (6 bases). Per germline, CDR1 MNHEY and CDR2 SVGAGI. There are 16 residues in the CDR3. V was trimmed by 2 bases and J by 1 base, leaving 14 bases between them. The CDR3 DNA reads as TGTGCCAGCAGTTACGACGGGGGGCGGAGGAACACTGAAGCTTTCTTT. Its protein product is CASSYDGGRRNTEAFF.

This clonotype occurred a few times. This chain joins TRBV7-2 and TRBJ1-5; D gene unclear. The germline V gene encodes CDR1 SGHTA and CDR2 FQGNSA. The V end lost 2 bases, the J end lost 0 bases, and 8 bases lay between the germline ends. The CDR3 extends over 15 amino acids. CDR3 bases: TGTGCCAGCAGCTTAATTGGAACTAGCAATCAGCCCCAGCATTTT. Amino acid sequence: CASSLIGTSNQPQHF.